The 28 T cell receptor beta chains below all came from one sample that was sequenced in a study of Graves' ophthalmopathy and Graves' hyperthyroidism. The authors amplified TCR beta CDR3 regions, and they did so from RNA transcripts for repertoire sequencing. HTBI primers were employed in first-round RT-PCR, then a second-round multiplex PCR followed. TCRdb reprocessed the multiplex PCR reads with MiXCR, giving one entry per CDR3 protein. The sample includes 150,000 or so distinct CDR3 sequences, under 45% of them seen just once. Sequenced material: peripheral blood. All receptors derive from a man aged 30 to 45 with Graves' ophthalmopathy.

This clonotype was seen repeatedly, ten times or more. V is TRBV20-1 and J is TRBJ2-7, with 13 positions matching TRBD2. Germline trimming cut 5 bases from V and 3 bases from J; bases unmatched to any gene: 1. Germline-derived CDR1 and CDR2 are DFQATT and SNEGSKA (reference sequence). The CDR3 is 13 amino acids. CDR3 in amino acids: CSARTSGGYEQYF. As DNA, the CDR3 is TGCAGTGCTCGGACTAGCGGGGGCTACGAGCAGTACTTC.

This clonotype was seen at least ten times. The V gene is TRBV18, the J gene TRBJ2-7, with D perhaps given as TRBD1 or TRBD2 (5 bases each). Germline V lookup: CDR1 KGHSH, CDR2 LQKENI. The CDR3 loop spans 14 amino acids. V gave up 6 bases and J gave up 1 base, with 13 bases separating them. The CDR3 DNA sequence: TGTGCCAGCTCTGCCGGGACCAAGTCCTACGAGCAGTACTTC. It yields the protein CASSAGTKSYEQYF.

This chain links TRBV6-2 or TRBV6-3 with TRBJ1-1, with 7 bases identical to TRBD1. Germline V CDR1 and CDR2: MNHEY, SVGEGT. The CDR3 is made up of 16 amino acids. Trimming cost V 6 bases and J 0 bases; bases outside gene matches: 10. CDR3 in amino acids: CASRRQGPTLNTEAFF. As DNA, the CDR3 is TGTGCCAGCAGACGACAGGGACCTACACTGAACACTGAAGCTTTCTTT.

This chain connects TRBV6-1 to TRBJ2-7, with 7 bases identical to TRBD1. The CDR3 totals 13 residues. The ends lost 6 bases at V and 3 bases at J; junction bases unmatched: 5. The V gene's germline CDR1 is MNHNS and CDR2 SASEGT. The CDR3 nucleotides are TGTGCCAGCAGGGGGGACAGACTCTACGAGCAGTACTTC. Translation gives CASRGDRLYEQYF.

This clonotype was counted at least ten times. This CDR3 is CASSPQSLGYGYTF. For the CDR3, the DNA is TGTGCCAGCAGTCCACAATCACTGGGCTATGGCTACACCTTC. The J gene is TRBJ1-2, the V gene TRBV27; D gene ambiguous. The V and J ends lost 5 bases and 4 bases respectively, with 14 bases between them. The germline V gene encodes CDR1 MNHEY and CDR2 SMNVEV (reference sequence). CDR3 size: 14 residues.

This clonotype has at least ten counts. The CDR3, as DNA: TGTGCCAGCAGCACGACAGGGGGTTACTCACCCCTCCACTTT. It encodes CASSTTGGYSPLHF. The V call is TRBV6-5, the J call TRBJ1-6, with 9 bases that match TRBD1. Germline-derived CDR1 and CDR2 are MNHEY and SVGAGI. This CDR3 region has 14 residues. The V gene end was trimmed by 6 bases and the J gene end by 10 bases; junction bases not matched to a gene: 7.

This clonotype showed up many times. The chain has TRBV3-1 and TRBJ1-1; D uncertain. V was clipped by 2 bases and J by 4 bases, with 8 bases between them. Per the germline V gene, CDR1 is LGHDT and CDR2 is YNNKEL (reference sequence). The CDR3 is 13 residues long. CDR3 bases: TGTGCCAGCAGCCAACCACAAAGCACTGAAGCTTTCTTT. Its translation: CASSQPQSTEAFF.

This clonotype was counted a few times. In DNA, the CDR3 is TGTGCCAGCAGTTACAGGACAGCGGGACGACCGAAAGAGACCCAGTACTTC. It codes for CASSYRTAGRPKETQYF. The chain employs TRBV6-5 and TRBJ2-5, with D tentatively TRBD2 (7 bases). Germline CDR1 is MNHEY and CDR2 is SVGAGI. The CDR3 covers 17 residues. Between the trimmed V and J ends, which lost 2 bases and 3 bases, there was a span of 19 bases.

This clonotype came up many times. The chain joins TRBV5-1 to TRBJ2-7; 10 nucleotides align to TRBD2. CDR1 is SGHRS and CDR2 is YFSETQ in the germline V gene. This CDR3 contains 16 residues. J gave up 2 bases and V 0 bases, and 5 bases lay outside the gene matches. CDR3: CASSLVLAGATYEQYF. The DNA for the CDR3 is TGCGCCAGCAGCTTGGTTCTAGCGGGAGCGACCTACGAGCAGTACTTC.

V usage is TRBV28 and J usage is TRBJ2-7; 9 bases match TRBD1. The CDR3 runs to 15 residues. Losses at the gene ends were 7 bases for V and 0 bases for J; bases not matched to a gene: 7. The germline gives CDR1 MDHEN, CDR2 SYDVKM. This CDR3 reads CASNGQGTHSYEQYF. The CDR3 DNA reads as TGTGCCAGCAACGGACAGGGGACACACTCCTACGAGCAGTACTTC.

The rearrangement links TRBV12-3 or TRBV12-4 to TRBJ1-1; D is ambiguous. CDR3 length: 13 residues. V was clipped by 3 bases and J by 5 bases, with 10 bases between them. For the CDR3, the DNA is TGTGCCAGCAGTTTCGGAAGCCGGACTGAAGCTTTCTTT. As protein: CASSFGSRTEAFF.

This chain links TRBV6-2 or TRBV6-3 with TRBJ2-7, with TRBD2 matching 12 bases. CDR3 size: 19 residues. Unmatched junction bases numbered 12, after V lost 3 bases and J lost 0 bases. In germline, CDR1 is MNHEY, CDR2 SVGEGT. This CDR3 is CASSYGLAGRKPSSYEQYF. The CDR3 bases are TGTGCCAGCAGTTATGGACTAGCGGGGAGGAAGCCGAGCTCCTACGAGCAGTACTTC.

This clonotype occurred many times. The chain combines TRBV20-1 with TRBJ2-4; 12 bases align to TRBD2. CDR3 size: 17 residues. Germline V gives CDR1 DFQATT, CDR2 SNEGSKA (reference sequence). J lost 6 bases, V lost 3 bases, and 12 bases had no gene match. CDR3 residues: CSASLAGGPSWSNIQYF. CDR3 bases: TGCAGTGCTAGTCTAGCGGGAGGGCCGAGTTGGTCAAACATTCAGTACTTC.

The DNA for the CDR3 is TGCGCCAGCAGTAATCGGACAGCGGGAGTAAACGGGGAGCTGTTTTTT. Protein product: CASSNRTAGVNGELFF. The gene calls are TRBV5-1 and TRBJ2-2, with TRBD2 identical over 8 bases. The junction had 13 bases not matched to a gene; V was cut back by 5 bases and J by 7 bases. The CDR3 length is 16 residues. Per germline, CDR1 SGHRS and CDR2 YFSETQ.

This clonotype was detected a few times. A read error may explain this, as a much larger clone is one base away. DNA for the CDR3: TGTGCCAGCAGTTCCCAGGGGCTAGCGGGAGACCAAGAGACCCAGTACTTC. Protein: CASSSQGLAGDQETQYF. The chain employs TRBV7-8 and TRBJ2-5; 10 positions match TRBD2. This CDR3 comprises 17 residues. With V trimmed by 6 bases and J by 0 bases, 10 bases remained unmatched. Germline V gene lookup returns CDR1 SGHVS and CDR2 FQNEAQ.

This rearrangement joins TRBV7-9 to TRBJ2-5, with a possible D match to TRBD2 (6 bases). Trimming took off 3 bases at V and 2 bases at J, with 13 bases between the two ends. CDR1 is SEHNR, CDR2 FQNEAQ, per germline (reference sequence). The CDR3 covers 15 residues. The CDR3, as DNA: TGTGCCAGCAGCTTCCCCCGGACTACTCAAGAGACCCAGTACTTC. Translated: CASSFPRTTQETQYF. The whole variable domain, filled in from reference TRBV7-9 and TRBJ2-5, reads DTGVSQNPRHKITKRGQNVTFRCDPISEHNRLYWYRQTLGQGPEFLTYFQNEAQLEKSRLLSDRFSAERPKGSFSTLEIQRTEQGDSAMYLCASSFPRTTQETQYFGPGTRLLVL.

The rearrangement links TRBV12-3 or TRBV12-4 to TRBJ2-5, with no clear D. CDR3 size: 12 residues. V was clipped by 2 bases and J by 3 bases, with 4 bases between them. In DNA form, the CDR3 reads TGTGCCAGCAGTTTACAAAAAGAGACCCAGTACTTC. Translating gives CASSLQKETQYF.

This clonotype came up many times. The chain recombines TRBV28 with TRBJ2-7; 9 nucleotides line up with TRBD1. Per the germline V gene, CDR1 is MDHEN and CDR2 is SYDVKM. This CDR3 has 14 residues. The V segment lost 6 bases and the J segment 0 bases; nucleotides outside the gene matches: 3. CDR3 nucleotides: TGTGCCAGCAGCGGGACAGGGCCCTCCTACGAGCAGTACTTC. Protein product: CASSGTGPSYEQYF.

Many counts were recorded for this clonotype. The V and J genes are TRBV11-2 and TRBJ1-2; weak D call: TRBD1 (5 bases). The length of the CDR3 is 14 residues. V was trimmed by 0 bases and J by 4 bases, leaving 9 bases between them. The germline V gene has CDR1 SGHAT and CDR2 FQNNGV. The CDR3 spells CASSLDQGSYGYTF. CDR3 DNA sequence: TGTGCCAGCAGCTTAGATCAGGGTTCCTATGGCTACACCTTC.

V usage is TRBV30 and J usage is TRBJ1-1; no definite D call. Germline CDR1 GTSNPN, CDR2 SVGIG (reference sequence). The V end lost 0 bases, the J end lost 0 bases, and 11 bases lay between the germline ends. This CDR3 spans 15 amino acids. For the CDR3, the DNA is TGTGCCTGGAGTGTACTCGGCAGGTTGAACACTGAAGCTTTCTTT. Its protein is CAWSVLGRLNTEAFF.

The gene calls are TRBV6-2 or TRBV6-3 and TRBJ2-7; no clear D gene. In germline, CDR1 is MNHEY, CDR2 SVGEGT. This CDR3 is built from 16 residues. Trimming removed 2 bases from V and 3 bases from J, with 17 bases in between. DNA for the CDR3: TGTGCCAGCAGTTACCCACTTAGCACCCCGAGCTACGAGCAGTACTTC. This gives the protein CASSYPLSTPSYEQYF.

The chain links TRBV12-3 or TRBV12-4 to TRBJ1-5, with D perhaps TRBD1 (5 bases). V gave up 8 bases and J gave up 1 base, with 15 bases separating them. The CDR3 is made up of 15 amino acids. Written as DNA, the CDR3 is TGTGCCAGCGGGGACCCCGTGGGGAGCAATCAGCCCCAGCATTTT. It is translated as CASGDPVGSNQPQHF.

Only one count was recorded for this clonotype. The chain links TRBV20-1 to TRBJ1-6; possibly TRBD1 for D (6 bases). The V gene lost 5 bases and the J gene lost 7 bases, with 15 bases spanning the gap. Germline CDR1 reads DFQATT; CDR2 reads SNEGSKA (reference sequence). This CDR3 has 14 residues. CDR3 bases: TGCAGTGCTCGGAGCGGGGGCGTAAATTCACCCCTCCACTTT. This codes for CSARSGGVNSPLHF.

The gene calls are TRBV12-3 or TRBV12-4 and TRBJ2-5, with D perhaps TRBD1 (5 bases). CDR3 length equals 13 residues. V lost 6 bases, J lost 2 bases, and 10 bases lay in between. CDR3 sequence (DNA): TGTGCCAGCAGCAGACAGAAACAAGAGACCCAGTACTTC. Translation gives CASSRQKQETQYF.

This clonotype was found many times. The chain is built from TRBV7-2 and TRBJ2-5, with D uncertain. Looked up from germline, CDR1 is SGHTA and CDR2 is FQGNSA. The CDR3 is 15 amino acids. Trimming removed 3 bases at V and 0 bases at J, with 11 bases between. CDR3 bases: TGTGCCAGCAGCTTGTTGAACAGCCACCAAGAGACCCAGTACTTC. It is translated as CASSLLNSHQETQYF.

This clonotype was detected many times. This chain joins TRBV28 and TRBJ2-7; D is perhaps TRBD2 (7 bases). Germline-derived CDR1 and CDR2 are MDHEN and SYDVKM. Between the trimmed V and J ends, which lost 7 bases and 2 bases, there was a span of 15 bases. The CDR3 runs 14 residues. In DNA form, the CDR3 reads TGTGCCAGCACCTCGGGGGGCCCAGCCTACGAGCAGTACTTC. Protein: CASTSGGPAYEQYF.

This clonotype was found a few times. The chain recombines TRBV20-1 with TRBJ2-5; possible D gene TRBD2, 7 bases. The CDR3 has 13 amino acids. Trimming pared 3 bases from V and 5 bases from J, leaving 13 bases between. Germline-derived CDR1 and CDR2 are DFQATT and SNEGSKA (reference sequence). This CDR3 is CSASGGGAETQYF. The DNA of the CDR3 is TGCAGTGCTAGTGGCGGGGGCGCGGAGACCCAGTACTTC.

This clonotype has a count of ten or more. The rearrangement links TRBV2 to TRBJ1-5; no firm D call. The CDR3 totals 13 residues. Trimming stripped 6 bases from V and 8 bases from J, with 14 bases between. Germline-derived CDR1 and CDR2 are SNHLY and FYNNEI. The CDR3 DNA reads TGTGCCAGCAGGGACTCCGGTGGGGAGCCCCAGCATTTT. Protein product: CASRDSGGEPQHF.